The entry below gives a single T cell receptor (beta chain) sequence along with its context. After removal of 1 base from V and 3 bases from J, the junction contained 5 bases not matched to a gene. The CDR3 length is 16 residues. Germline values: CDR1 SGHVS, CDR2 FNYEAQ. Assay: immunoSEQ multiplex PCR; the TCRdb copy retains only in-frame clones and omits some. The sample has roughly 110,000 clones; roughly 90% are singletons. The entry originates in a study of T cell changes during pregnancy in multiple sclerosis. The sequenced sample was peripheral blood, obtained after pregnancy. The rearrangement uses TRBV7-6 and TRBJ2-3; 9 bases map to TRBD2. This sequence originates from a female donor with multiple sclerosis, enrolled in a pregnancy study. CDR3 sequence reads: CASSLGAGGGTDTQYF. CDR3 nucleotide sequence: TGTGCCAGCAGCTTAGGTGCGGGGGGGGGAACAGATACGCAGTATTTT.